This TCR beta chain was captured by sequencing in a study of cytomegalovirus exposure and HLA in healthy donors. Study-wide results and caveats: Later analysis identified 17,000 or so TCR beta sequences associated with HLA alleles, using a false discovery rate threshold of 0.05.

Vbeta (60) and Jbeta (13) primers were used in the PCR. Assay used: immunoSEQ multiplex PCR; TCRdb lists only in-frame clones, some missing. The profile covers 180,000 or so clones, with more than 70% appearing a single time and around 1.5% taken by the ten largest. This clone has a single count. The antigen remains unidentified. The CDR3 has 13 residues. The junction had 2 bases not matched to a gene; V was cut back by 6 bases and J by 4 bases. Germline CDR1 and CDR2: MNHEY and SVGAGI. The TCR was taken from a male donor in good health and CMV-seronegative. What was sequenced was PBMCs. The genes are TRBV6-5 and TRBJ2-7, with 11 bases fitting TRBD1. The CDR3 DNA sequence: TGTGCCAGCAGCCGGGACAGGGGGTACGAGCAGTACTTC. Translating gives CASSRDRGYEQYF.